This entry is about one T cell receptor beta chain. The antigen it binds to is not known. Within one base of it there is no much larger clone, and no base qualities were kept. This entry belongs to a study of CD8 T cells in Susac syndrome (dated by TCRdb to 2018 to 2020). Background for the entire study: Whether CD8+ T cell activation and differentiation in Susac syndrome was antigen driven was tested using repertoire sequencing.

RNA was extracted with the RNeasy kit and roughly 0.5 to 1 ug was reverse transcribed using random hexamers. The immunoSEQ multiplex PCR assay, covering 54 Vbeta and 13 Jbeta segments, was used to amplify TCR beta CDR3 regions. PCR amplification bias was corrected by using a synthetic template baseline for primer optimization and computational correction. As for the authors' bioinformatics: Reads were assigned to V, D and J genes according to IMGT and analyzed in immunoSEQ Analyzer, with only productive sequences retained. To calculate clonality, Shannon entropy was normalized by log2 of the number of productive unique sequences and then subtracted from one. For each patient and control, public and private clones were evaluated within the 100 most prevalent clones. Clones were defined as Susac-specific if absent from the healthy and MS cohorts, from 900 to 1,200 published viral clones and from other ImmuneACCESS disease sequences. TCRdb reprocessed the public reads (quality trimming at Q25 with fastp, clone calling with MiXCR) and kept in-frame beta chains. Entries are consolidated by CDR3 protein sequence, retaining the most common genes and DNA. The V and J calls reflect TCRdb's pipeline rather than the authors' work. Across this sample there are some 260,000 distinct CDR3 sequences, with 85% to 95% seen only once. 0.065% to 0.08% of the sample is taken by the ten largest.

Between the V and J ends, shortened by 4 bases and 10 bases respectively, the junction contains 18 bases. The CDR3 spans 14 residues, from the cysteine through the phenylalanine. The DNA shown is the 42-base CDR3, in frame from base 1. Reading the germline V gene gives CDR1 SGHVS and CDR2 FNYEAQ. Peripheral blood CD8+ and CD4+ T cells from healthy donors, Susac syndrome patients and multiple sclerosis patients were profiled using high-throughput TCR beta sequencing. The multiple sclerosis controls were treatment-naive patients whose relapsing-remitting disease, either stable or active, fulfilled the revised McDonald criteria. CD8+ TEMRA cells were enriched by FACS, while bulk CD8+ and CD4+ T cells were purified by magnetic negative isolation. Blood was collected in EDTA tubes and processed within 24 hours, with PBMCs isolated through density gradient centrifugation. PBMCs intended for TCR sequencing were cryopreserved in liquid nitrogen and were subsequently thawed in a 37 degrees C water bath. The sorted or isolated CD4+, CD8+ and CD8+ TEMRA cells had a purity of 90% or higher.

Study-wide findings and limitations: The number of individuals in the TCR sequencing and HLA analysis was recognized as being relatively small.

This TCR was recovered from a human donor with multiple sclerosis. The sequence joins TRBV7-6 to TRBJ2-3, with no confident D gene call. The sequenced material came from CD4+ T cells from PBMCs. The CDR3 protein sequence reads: CASSSDGARVSQYF. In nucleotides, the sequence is TGTGCCAGCAGCTCGGACGGAGCAAGGGTATCGCAGTATTTT.